This T cell receptor beta chain was sequenced in a study of blood T cell repertoires in COVID-19. Background on the study: Samples of COVID-19 (acute and convalescent) were obtained from the United States, Italy and Spain. Sources were T cells, B-cell-depleted T cells, or PBMCs; the material itself was cDNA or gDNA.

The V and J ends lost 4 bases and 2 bases, in that order; junction bases with no gene match: 4. Germline CDR1 reads KGHSH; CDR2 reads LQKENI. The CDR3 spans 14 residues. This clone appeared a few times. Original analysis: It was from reference gene primer amplification that nucleated cell counts were estimated. This table comes from immunoSEQ multiplex PCR, and its TCRdb copy is limited to in-frame clones, with some not included. That table furnishes V, J and clone size, whereas the DNA furnished D and trimming. The sample shows about 160,000 clones, approximately 86% of them seen only once. Material: peripheral blood. This sequence originates from a woman of 80 years or more with active or convalescent COVID-19. V is TRBV18 and J is TRBJ1-1; 7 nucleotides match TRBD1. The CDR3, as DNA: TGTGCCAGCTCACTCCGACAGGGAAACACTGAAGCTTTCTTT. It yields the protein CASSLRQGNTEAFF.